These 10 T cell receptor beta chains were all obtained from the same sample, sequenced in a study of cytomegalovirus exposure and HLA in healthy donors. With 60 Vbeta and 13 Jbeta primers, the PCR was carried out. Data came from immunoSEQ multiplex PCR; TCRdb stores just in-frame clones and leaves some out. The data show under 70,000 clones, with about 71% seen just once and 15% to 20% held by the top ten. Sequencing input: PBMCs. These receptors originate from a woman in her fifties or sixties in good health and CMV-seropositive.

The genes are TRBV5-6 and TRBJ2-3; TRBD2 is a possible D gene (5 bases). The CDR3 consists of 17 residues. Germline lookup yields CDR1 SGHDT and CDR2 YYEEEE. V was clipped by 1 base and J by 5 bases, with 20 bases between them. DNA for the CDR3: TGTGCCAGCAGCTTGCGAATACCCTACGAGGGTATAGATACGCAGTATTTT. Protein product: CASSLRIPYEGIDTQYF.

This clone turned up a few times. This sequence joins TRBV5-6 and TRBJ2-7; TRBD2 matches 9 bases. There are 15 residues in the CDR3. After removal of 0 bases from V and 6 bases from J, the junction contained 7 bases not matched to a gene. Germline V CDR1 and CDR2: SGHDT, YYEEEE. The CDR3 nucleotides are TGTGCCAGCAGCTTGGATGGCGGGGGGGCCGGCGAGCAGTACTTC. Translated: CASSLDGGGAGEQYF.

V gene TRBV2 combines with J gene TRBJ2-5, with 12 bases fitting TRBD1. From germline, CDR1 is SNHLY and CDR2 FYNNEI. V gave up 7 bases and J gave up 5 bases; unmatched junction bases: 8. CDR3 length equals 15 residues. The CDR3 coding sequence is TGTGCCAGCACCCACGGGACAGGGGGCAGGGAGACCCAGTACTTC. This gives the protein CASTHGTGGRETQYF. Drawing the rest from reference TRBV2 and TRBJ2-5, the complete variable domain is EPEVTQTPSHQVTQMGQEVILRCVPISNHLYFYWYRQILGQKVEFLVSFYNNEISEKSEIFDDQFSVERPDGSNFTLKIRSTKLEDSAMYFCASTHGTGGRETQYFGPGTRLLVL.

This clone was detected only once. The gene calls are TRBV7-8 and TRBJ1-2; D remains unclear. From germline, CDR1 is SGHVS and CDR2 FQNEAQ. V was shortened by 0 bases and J by 2 bases, with 13 bases between the two germline ends. The CDR3 is made up of 16 amino acids. This CDR3 reads CASSLASQAVNYGYTF. As DNA, the CDR3 is TGTGCCAGCAGCTTAGCGAGCCAGGCCGTGAACTATGGCTACACCTTC.

V gene TRBV6-5 combines with J gene TRBJ1-2; D call uncertain. V dropped 5 bases and J dropped 8 bases, with 15 bases sitting between them. The CDR3 is 13 residues long. CDR1 is MNHEY, CDR2 SVGAGI, per germline. As DNA, the CDR3 is TGTGCCAGCAGTAACCAGGTTCTGGGCGGCTACACCTTC. As protein: CASSNQVLGGYTF.

This clone was detected only a few times. This chain uses TRBV2 with TRBJ1-2, with D possibly matching TRBD1 (6 bases). The CDR3 totals 14 residues. The V and J ends lost 9 bases and 8 bases respectively, with 22 bases between them. CDR1 is SNHLY, CDR2 FYNNEI, per germline. The CDR3 DNA sequence: TGTGCCAGACTCGGGACATTTCATTCTTTCGGCTACACCTTC. The encoded protein is CARLGTFHSFGYTF.

This chain joins TRBV2 and TRBJ2-1; maybe TRBD2 (6 bases). CDR1 is SNHLY and CDR2 is FYNNEI in the germline V gene. CDR3 length: 15 amino acids. V was clipped by 6 bases and J by 7 bases, with 19 bases between them. The DNA of the CDR3 is TGTGCCAGCAGGGAGGAGGGACTCTGGAGAAATGAGCAGTTCTTC. This encodes CASREEGLWRNEQFF.

CDR3 loop: CASRLGTAGTEAFF. CDR3 sequence (DNA): TGTGCCAGTAGGCTGGGGACAGCCGGGACTGAAGCTTTCTTT. The chain employs TRBV19 and TRBJ1-1; 7 bases match TRBD1. J lost 5 bases, V lost 6 bases, and 9 bases had no gene match. The CDR3 sequence is 14 residues long. The germline V gene encodes CDR1 LNHDA and CDR2 SQIVND (reference sequence).

The V and J genes are TRBV18 and TRBJ2-2; D gene ambiguous. Trimming left V 1 base short and J 7 bases short, with 4 bases between. The CDR3 consists of 12 residues. Germline CDR1 and CDR2: KGHSH and LQKENI. The CDR3 is CASSPRGGELFF. CDR3 DNA sequence: TGTGCCAGCTCACCACGAGGCGGGGAGCTGTTTTTT.

The sample holds one count of this clone. This CDR3 reads CASSAAGAATDTQYF. In DNA, the CDR3 is TGTGCCAGCAGCGCCGCGGGGGCGGCCACAGATACGCAGTATTTT. The rearrangement links TRBV9 to TRBJ2-3, with a weak D call TRBD2 (7 bases). The V gene's germline CDR1 is SGDLS and CDR2 YYNGEE. This CDR3 has 15 amino acids. V was pared by 3 bases and J by 2 bases, with 13 bases between.